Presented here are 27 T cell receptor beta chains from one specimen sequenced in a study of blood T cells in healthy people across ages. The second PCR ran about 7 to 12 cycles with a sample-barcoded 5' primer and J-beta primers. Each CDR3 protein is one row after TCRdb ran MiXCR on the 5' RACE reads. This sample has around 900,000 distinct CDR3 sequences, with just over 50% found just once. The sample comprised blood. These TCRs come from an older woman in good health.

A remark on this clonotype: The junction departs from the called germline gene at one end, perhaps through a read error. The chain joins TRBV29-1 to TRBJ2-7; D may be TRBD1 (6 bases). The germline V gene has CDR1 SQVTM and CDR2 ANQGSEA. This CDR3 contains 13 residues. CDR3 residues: CSLLTGFLGEQYF. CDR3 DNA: TGCAGCCTTCTCACAGGGTTCCTGGGAGAGCAATACTTC.

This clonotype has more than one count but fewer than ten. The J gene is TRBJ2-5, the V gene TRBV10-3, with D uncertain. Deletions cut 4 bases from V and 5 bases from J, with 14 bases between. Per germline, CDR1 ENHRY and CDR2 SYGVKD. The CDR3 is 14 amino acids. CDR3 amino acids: CAISVGSPGETQYF. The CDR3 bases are TGTGCCATCAGTGTTGGGTCCCCGGGCGAGACCCAGTACTTC.

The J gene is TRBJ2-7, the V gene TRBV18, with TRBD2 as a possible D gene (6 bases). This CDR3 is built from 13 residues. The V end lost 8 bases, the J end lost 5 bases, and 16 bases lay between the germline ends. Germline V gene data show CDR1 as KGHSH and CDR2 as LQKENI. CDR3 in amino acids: CASTLTAGHEQYF. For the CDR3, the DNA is TGTGCCAGCACTCTGACGGCGGGGCACGAGCAGTACTTC.

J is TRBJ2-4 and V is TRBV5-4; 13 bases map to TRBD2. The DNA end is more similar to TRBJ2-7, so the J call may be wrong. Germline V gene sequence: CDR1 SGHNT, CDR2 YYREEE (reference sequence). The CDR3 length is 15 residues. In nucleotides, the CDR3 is TGTGCCAGCAGCTTGCGTGGGACTAGCGGGAACGAGCAGTACTTC. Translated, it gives CASSLRGTSGNEQYF.

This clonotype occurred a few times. The CDR3 DNA reads TGTGCCAGCAGTTCCCGGCTTTCCGTGGAGACCCAGTACTTC. Its protein is CASSSRLSVETQYF. The chain uses TRBV7-2 and TRBJ2-5; no clear D. This CDR3 is built from 14 residues. V was shortened by 6 bases and J by 5 bases, with 16 bases between the two germline ends. Germline V CDR1 and CDR2: SGHTA, FQGNSA.

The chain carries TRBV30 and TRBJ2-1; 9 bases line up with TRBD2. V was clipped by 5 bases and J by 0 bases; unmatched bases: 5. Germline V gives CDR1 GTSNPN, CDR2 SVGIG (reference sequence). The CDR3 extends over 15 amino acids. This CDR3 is CAWARLAVSYNEQFF. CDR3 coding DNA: TGTGCCTGGGCCCGACTAGCGGTCTCCTACAATGAGCAGTTCTTC.

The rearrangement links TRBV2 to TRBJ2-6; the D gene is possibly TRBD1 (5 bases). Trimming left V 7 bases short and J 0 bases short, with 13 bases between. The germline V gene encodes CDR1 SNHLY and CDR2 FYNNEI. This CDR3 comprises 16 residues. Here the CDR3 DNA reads TGTGCCAGCATCTGGACATACCCCTCTGGGGCCAACGTCCTGACTTTC. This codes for CASIWTYPSGANVLTF.

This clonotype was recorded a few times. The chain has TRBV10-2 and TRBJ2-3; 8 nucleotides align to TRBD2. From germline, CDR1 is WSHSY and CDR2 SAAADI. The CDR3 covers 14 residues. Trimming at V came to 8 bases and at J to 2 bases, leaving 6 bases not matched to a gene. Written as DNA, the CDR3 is TGCGCCAGCTGTCGGGAGGGCTACACAGATACGCAGTATTTT. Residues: CASCREGYTDTQYF.

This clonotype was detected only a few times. CDR3 sequence: CASSFWDTEAFF. CDR3 DNA: TGTGCCAGCAGCTTCTGGGACACTGAAGCTTTCTTT. This chain links TRBV11-2 with TRBJ1-1; D is ambiguous. V was cut by 3 bases and J by 3 bases, with 5 bases left in between. CDR3 size: 12 residues. Germline CDR1 reads SGHAT; CDR2 reads FQNNGV.

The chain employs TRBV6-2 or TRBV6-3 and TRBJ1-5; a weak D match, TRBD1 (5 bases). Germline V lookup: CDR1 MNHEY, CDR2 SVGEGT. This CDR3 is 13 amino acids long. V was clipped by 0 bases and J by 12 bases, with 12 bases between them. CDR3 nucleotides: TGTGCCAGCAGTTACTCCCCAGTAGACAGCCAGCATTTT. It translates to CASSYSPVDSQHF.

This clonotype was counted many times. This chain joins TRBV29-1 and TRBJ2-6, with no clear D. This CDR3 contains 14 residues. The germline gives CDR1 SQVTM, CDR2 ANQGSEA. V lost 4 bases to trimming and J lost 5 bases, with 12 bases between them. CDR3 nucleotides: TGCAGCGTTGCTGAGACGGTGTGGGCCAACGTCCTGACTTTC. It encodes CSVAETVWANVLTF.

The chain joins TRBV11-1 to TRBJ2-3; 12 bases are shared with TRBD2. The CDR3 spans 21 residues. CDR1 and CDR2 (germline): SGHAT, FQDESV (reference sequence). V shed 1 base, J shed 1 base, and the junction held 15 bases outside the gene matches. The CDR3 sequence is CASSLGKGLAGPTTRTDTQYF. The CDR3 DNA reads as TGTGCCAGCAGCTTAGGAAAAGGACTAGCGGGACCCACCACCCGCACAGATACGCAGTATTTT.

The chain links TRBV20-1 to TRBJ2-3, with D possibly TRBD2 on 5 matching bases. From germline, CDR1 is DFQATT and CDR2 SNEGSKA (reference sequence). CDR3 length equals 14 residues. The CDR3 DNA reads TGCAGCGCGATTACTAGTACCGGCACAGATACGCAGTATTTT. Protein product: CSAITSTGTDTQYF.

The CDR3 is CSAMNLRLSNEQFF. DNA of the CDR3: TGCAGTGCGATGAACCTGAGGCTCTCCAATGAGCAGTTCTTC. The V gene is TRBV20-1, the J gene TRBJ2-1; D ambiguous. There are 14 residues in the CDR3. Between the trimmed V and J ends, which lost 6 bases and 6 bases, there was a span of 18 bases. Per germline, CDR1 DFQATT and CDR2 SNEGSKA (reference sequence).

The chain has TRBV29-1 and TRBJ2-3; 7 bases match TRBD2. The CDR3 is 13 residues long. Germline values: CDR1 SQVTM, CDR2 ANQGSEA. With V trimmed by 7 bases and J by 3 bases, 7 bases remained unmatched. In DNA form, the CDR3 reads TGCAGCGGCTGGGGGGGAGAGACAGATACGCAGTATTTT. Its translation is CSGWGGETDTQYF.

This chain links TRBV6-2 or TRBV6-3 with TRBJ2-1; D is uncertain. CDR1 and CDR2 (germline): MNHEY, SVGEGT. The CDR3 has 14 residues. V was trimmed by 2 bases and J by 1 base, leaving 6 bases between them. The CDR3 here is CASSYMGSYNEQFF. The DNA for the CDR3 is TGTGCCAGCAGTTACATGGGGTCCTACAATGAGCAGTTCTTC.

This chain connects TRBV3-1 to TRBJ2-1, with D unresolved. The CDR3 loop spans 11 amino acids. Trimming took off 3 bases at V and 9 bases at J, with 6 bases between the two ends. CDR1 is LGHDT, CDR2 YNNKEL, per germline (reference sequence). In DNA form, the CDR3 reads TGTGCCAGCAGCCACCGGAGTGAGCAGTTCTTC. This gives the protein CASSHRSEQFF.

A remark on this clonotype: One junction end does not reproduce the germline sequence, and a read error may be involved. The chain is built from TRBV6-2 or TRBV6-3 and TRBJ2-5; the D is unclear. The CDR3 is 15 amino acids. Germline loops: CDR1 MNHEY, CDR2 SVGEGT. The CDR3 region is CASSHSLDGRKTQYF. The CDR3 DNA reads TGTGCCAGCAGTCACTCGCTAGATGGTAGAAAGACCCAGTACTTC.

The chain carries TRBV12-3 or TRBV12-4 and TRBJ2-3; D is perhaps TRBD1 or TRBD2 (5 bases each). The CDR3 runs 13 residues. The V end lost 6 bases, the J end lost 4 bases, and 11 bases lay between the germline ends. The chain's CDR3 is CASSGVGPDTQYF. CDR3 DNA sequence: TGTGCCAGCAGCGGGGTGGGGCCAGATACGCAGTATTTT.

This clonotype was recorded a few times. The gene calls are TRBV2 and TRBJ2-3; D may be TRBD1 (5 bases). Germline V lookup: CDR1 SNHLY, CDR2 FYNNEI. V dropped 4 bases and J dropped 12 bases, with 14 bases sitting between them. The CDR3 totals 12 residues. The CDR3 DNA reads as TGTGCCAGCAGTGTCAGCTTAGGGGTCCAGTATTTT. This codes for CASSVSLGVQYF. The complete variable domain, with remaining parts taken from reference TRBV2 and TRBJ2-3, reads EPEVTQTPSHQVTQMGQEVILRCVPISNHLYFYWYRQILGQKVEFLVSFYNNEISEKSEIFDDQFSVERPDGSNFTLKIRSTKLEDSAMYFCASSVSLGVQYFGPGTRLTVL.

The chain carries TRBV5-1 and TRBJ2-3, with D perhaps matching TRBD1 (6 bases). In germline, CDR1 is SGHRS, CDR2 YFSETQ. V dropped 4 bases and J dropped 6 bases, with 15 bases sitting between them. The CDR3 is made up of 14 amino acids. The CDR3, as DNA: TGCGCCAGCAGCGACTGGACAGACAGGGATACGCAGTATTTT. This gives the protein CASSDWTDRDTQYF.

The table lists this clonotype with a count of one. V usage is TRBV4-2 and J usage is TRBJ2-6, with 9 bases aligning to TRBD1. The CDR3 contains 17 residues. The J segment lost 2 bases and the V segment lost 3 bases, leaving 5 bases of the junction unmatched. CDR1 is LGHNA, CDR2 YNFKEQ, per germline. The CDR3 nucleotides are TGTGCCAGCAGCCATGAGACAGGGGGGCCTGGGGCCAACGTCCTGACTTTC. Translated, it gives CASSHETGGPGANVLTF.

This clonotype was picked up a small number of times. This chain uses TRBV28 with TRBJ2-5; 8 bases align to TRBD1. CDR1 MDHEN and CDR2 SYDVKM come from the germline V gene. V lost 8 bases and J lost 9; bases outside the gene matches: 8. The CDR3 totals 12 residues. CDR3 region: CASGQGAGAQYF. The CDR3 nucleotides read TGTGCCAGCGGACAGGGTGCAGGGGCCCAGTACTTC.

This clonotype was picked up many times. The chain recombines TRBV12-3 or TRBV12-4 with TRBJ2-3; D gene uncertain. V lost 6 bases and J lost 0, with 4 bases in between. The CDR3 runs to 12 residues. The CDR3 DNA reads TGTGCCAGCAGCTCGAGCACAGATACGCAGTATTTT. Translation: CASSSSTDTQYF.

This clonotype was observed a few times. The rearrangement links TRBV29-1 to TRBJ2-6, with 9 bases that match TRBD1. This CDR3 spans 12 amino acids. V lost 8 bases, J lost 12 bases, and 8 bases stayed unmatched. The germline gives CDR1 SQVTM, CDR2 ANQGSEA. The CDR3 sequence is CSIWDRAGVLTF. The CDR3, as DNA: TGCAGCATCTGGGACAGGGCAGGCGTCCTGACTTTC.

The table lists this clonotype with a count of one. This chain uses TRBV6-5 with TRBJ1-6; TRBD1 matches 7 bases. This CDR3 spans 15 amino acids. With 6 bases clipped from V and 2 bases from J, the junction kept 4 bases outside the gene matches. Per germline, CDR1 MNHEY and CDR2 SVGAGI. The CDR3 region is CASRPTGAYNSPLHF. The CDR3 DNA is TGTGCCAGCAGGCCTACAGGGGCCTATAATTCACCCCTCCACTTT.

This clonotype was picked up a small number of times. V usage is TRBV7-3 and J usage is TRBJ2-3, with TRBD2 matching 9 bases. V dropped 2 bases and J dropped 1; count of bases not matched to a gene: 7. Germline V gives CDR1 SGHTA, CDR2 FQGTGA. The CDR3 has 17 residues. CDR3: CASSLVAGERGTDTQYF. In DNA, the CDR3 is TGTGCCAGCAGCTTAGTAGCGGGAGAGCGAGGCACAGATACGCAGTATTTT.